This T cell receptor beta chain originates from a study of cytomegalovirus exposure and HLA in healthy donors. General study points: The investigators catalogued some 150 TCR beta chains as cytomegalovirus-associated.

Germline values: CDR1 SNHLY, CDR2 FYNNEI. The CDR3 covers 15 residues. V lost 8 bases and J lost 2; bases outside the gene matches: 7. Among the roughly 120 subjects of the validation cohort, separate from the roughly 700-subject first cohort, were the donors. In regard to this clone: Its antigen is still unknown.

Sequenced by immunoSEQ multiplex PCR; TCRdb stores in-frame clones only, minus some. The data hold more than 100,000 clones, with more than 75% observed a single time. This TCR was sampled from a woman aged 18-29 years in good health and CMV-seropositive. The V gene is TRBV2, the J gene TRBJ1-5, with 9 nucleotides matching TRBD1. Sequencing used PBMCs. The CDR3 protein is CASALDRGGNQPQHF. In DNA form, the CDR3 reads TGTGCCAGCGCTTTGGACAGGGGTGGCAATCAGCCCCAGCATTTT.